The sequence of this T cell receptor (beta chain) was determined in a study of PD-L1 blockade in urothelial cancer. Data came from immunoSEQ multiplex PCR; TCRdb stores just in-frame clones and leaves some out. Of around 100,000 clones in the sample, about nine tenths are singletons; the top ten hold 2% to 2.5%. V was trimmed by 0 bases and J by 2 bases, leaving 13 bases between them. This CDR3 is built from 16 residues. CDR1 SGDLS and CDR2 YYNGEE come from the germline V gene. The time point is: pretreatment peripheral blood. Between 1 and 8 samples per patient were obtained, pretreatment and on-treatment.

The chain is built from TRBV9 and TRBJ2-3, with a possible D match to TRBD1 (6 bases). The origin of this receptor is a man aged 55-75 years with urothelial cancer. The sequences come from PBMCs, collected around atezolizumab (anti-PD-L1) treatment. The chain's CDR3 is CASSVGVGAVTDTQYF. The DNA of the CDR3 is TGTGCCAGCAGCGTAGGGGTGGGGGCCGTCACAGATACGCAGTATTTT.